The 2 T cell receptor beta chains below all came from one sample that was sequenced in a study of cytomegalovirus exposure and HLA in healthy donors. 60 Vbeta and 13 Jbeta primers were used in PCR. Profiling relied on immunoSEQ multiplex PCR, and the TCRdb table lists in-frame clones only, not all of them. The table includes approximately 70,000 clones, roughly four fifths detected once. Sequencing used PBMCs. Source of these receptors: a man aged 50-59 years in good health and CMV-seronegative.

This clone was detected a few times. The gene calls are TRBV2 and TRBJ2-7; 8 bases fit TRBD1. In germline, CDR1 is SNHLY, CDR2 FYNNEI. This CDR3 is 12 amino acids long. The V gene end was trimmed by 6 bases and the J gene end by 3 bases; junction bases not matched to a gene: 1. The CDR3 nucleotides are TGTGCCAGCAGCGACAGGGGCTACGAGCAGTACTTC. It translates to CASSDRGYEQYF. Using reference TRBV2 and TRBJ2-7 for the parts outside the CDR3, the full variable domain is EPEVTQTPSHQVTQMGQEVILRCVPISNHLYFYWYRQILGQKVEFLVSFYNNEISEKSEIFDDQFSVERPDGSNFTLKIRSTKLEDSAMYFCASSDRGYEQYFGPGTRLTVT.

The CDR3 reads CAISEAGTGGGSPLHF. The CDR3 DNA sequence: TGTGCCATCAGTGAGGCGGGGACAGGGGGTGGTTCACCCCTCCACTTT. V is TRBV10-3 and J is TRBJ1-6; 11 bases fit TRBD1. The germline gives CDR1 ENHRY, CDR2 SYGVKD. This CDR3 is 16 amino acids long. Trimming took 2 bases from V and 9 from J; bases not matched to a gene: 6.